This T cell receptor (beta chain) derives from a study of CXCR3-negative and CXCR3-positive naive CD8 T cells (dated 2019 in TCRdb). Study-wide context: In total, 130 million to 150 million TRB reads were obtained, or roughly 1.5 +/- 0.3 million reads per library. Diversity and physicochemical repertoire analyses covered about a dozen donors pooled from two independent experiments. Naive subsets from about 5 donors and memory cells from 3 donors were included in the TRBV-TRBJ cluster analysis.

A remark on this clonotype: The antigen it recognizes is unknown.

Results the study describes overall, beyond this receptor: Similar TRBV-TRBJ usage was shown by naive CXCR3-negative and CXCR3-positive cells from the same donor, whereas distinct patterns were shown by memory cells. Repertoire diversity was comparably high in both naive subsets but much lower in memory CD8+ T cells. Compared with CXCR3-negative naive cells, CXCR3-positive naive cells had TRB CDR3s with higher hydrophobicity (lower Kidera factor 4), lower energy, and higher strength and volume indices. Freshly isolated PBMCs were used for most assays because CXCR3 expression partially decreased after cryopreservation. Because surface CD5, which is linked to self-reactivity in mice, was comparable between the naive subsets, TCR interaction strength was also inferred from the physicochemical properties of TRB CDR3s.

For every CD8+ T cell subset, 300,000 cells were flow-sorted straight into RLT lysis buffer, and each subset was sorted in triplicate. Naive CD8+ T cells were defined stringently as CD45RO-CCR7+CD27+CD95- to exclude memory contaminants. Using standard density gradient centrifugation, peripheral blood mononuclear cells were isolated from buffy coats. Naive CXCR3-negative and CXCR3-positive CD8+ T cells were flow-sorted on a FACSAria III. Total RNA was extracted from sorted cells using an RNeasy Mini Kit. The sequencer was a NextSeq 550. The Human TCR Profiling Kit (MiLaboratory) was used to prepare UMI-labeled 5' RACE TRB cDNA libraries. The full amount of extracted RNA was used for cDNA synthesis, and the full amount of resulting cDNA was used for PCR amplification. The libraries were made side by side, with each library going through the same number of PCR cycles. On the authors' methods: With a minimum of two reads required per UMI, MIGEC and MiXCR pulled out about 57,000 +/- 9,900 unique UMI-labeled TRB cDNA molecules from each library. On average, around 40,000 +/- 10,000 functional in-frame TRB CDR3 nucleotide clonotypes lacking stop codons were found per library. After each sample was downsampled to 5000 UMI-labeled TRB molecules, VDJtools was used to calculate diversity metrics such as normalized Shannon-Wiener and Chao1. VDJtools computed clonotype-size-weighted physicochemical properties of the central five CDR3 residues: interaction energy, strength, volume and Kidera factor 4. TCRdb reprocessed the sequencing reads and holds a single record per CDR3 protein sequence, with no DNA. The V and J calls and clone size are TCRdb's, not the authors'. This specimen's table enumerates tens of thousands of distinct CDR3 sequences. The ten most abundant clones make up 0.5% to 0.55% of the sample.

From its cysteine to its phenylalanine, the CDR3 spans 13 amino acids. No DNA is recorded. The germline V gene encodes CDR1 MDHEN and CDR2 SYDVKM. Sequencing used naive CXCR3+ CD8+ T cells from blood. This specimen's cell subset or site label, per the study, means: CD45RO-CCR7+CD27+CD95- naive CD8+ T cells expressing CXCR3 (TNR3+). Rearrangement joined TRBV28 to TRBJ2-7. The origin of this receptor is a human donor in good health. Some clones in this sample may be carry-over from other donors' samples. The encoded CDR3 is CASSFSVTGEQYF.